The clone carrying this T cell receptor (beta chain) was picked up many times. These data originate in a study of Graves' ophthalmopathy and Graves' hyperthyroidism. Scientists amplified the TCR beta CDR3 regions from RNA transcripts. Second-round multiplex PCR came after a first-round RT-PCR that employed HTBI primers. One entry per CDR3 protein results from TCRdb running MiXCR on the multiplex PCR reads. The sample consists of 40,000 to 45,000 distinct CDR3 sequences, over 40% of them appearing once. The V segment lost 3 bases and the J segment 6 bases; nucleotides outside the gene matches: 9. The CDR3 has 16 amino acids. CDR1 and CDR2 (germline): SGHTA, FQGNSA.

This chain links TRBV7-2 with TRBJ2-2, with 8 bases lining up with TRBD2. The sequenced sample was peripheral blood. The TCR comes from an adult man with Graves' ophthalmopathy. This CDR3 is CASSLAGGFAAGELFF. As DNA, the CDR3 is TGTGCCAGCAGCTTGGCGGGGGGCTTTGCAGCCGGGGAGCTGTTTTTT.